Below are 16 T cell receptor beta chains sequenced from a single sample in a study of spatial heterogeneity in lung cancer. Described time point: sample taken at primary tumor resection. The input material, whole RNA from tumor, nontumor lung or frozen PBMC, was sequenced unsorted. Via MiXCR, TCRdb re-called the 5' RACE reads, giving one row per CDR3 protein. The sample holds about 25,000 distinct CDR3 sequences; over 6% are singletons and the top ten take 14%. The starting material was PBMCs, obtained at surgery. The receptors were gathered from a male donor with early-stage non-small cell lung cancer.

This clonotype was seen more than once but under ten times. V and J are TRBV4-1 and TRBJ2-5; D gene ambiguous. Trimming stripped 3 bases from V and 2 bases from J, with 10 bases between. This CDR3 has 14 amino acids. Germline V gene sequence: CDR1 MGHRA, CDR2 YSYEKL. The CDR3 region has the DNA TGCGCCAGCAGCCACCCGGGCGAGCAAGAGACCCAGTACTTC. Its translation is CASSHPGEQETQYF.

This clonotype is medium-sized in the sample. V gene TRBV28 combines with J gene TRBJ2-7, with D uncertain. The CDR3 is made up of 12 amino acids. Germline CDR1 and CDR2: MDHEN and SYDVKM. V was shortened by 5 bases and J by 6 bases, with 11 bases between the two germline ends. For the CDR3, the DNA is TGTGCCAGCAGTCTCCCATTTGTCGAGCAGTACTTC. It is translated as CASSLPFVEQYF.

This clonotype is labeled medium-sized. The rearrangement links TRBV7-8 to TRBJ2-2; D remains ambiguous. CDR1 SGHVS and CDR2 FQNEAQ come from the germline V gene. V was cut by 5 bases and J by 4 bases, with 11 bases left in between. The CDR3 sequence is 14 residues long. The CDR3 DNA sequence: TGTGCCAGCAGCCCCGGTATGGTCACCGGGGAGCTGTTTTTT. This codes for CASSPGMVTGELFF.

This clonotype was seen many times. V usage is TRBV3-1 and J usage is TRBJ1-5; D might be TRBD1 (6 bases). V lost 1 base, J lost 4 bases, and 11 bases lay in between. The CDR3 is 15 amino acids. Germline V gene sequence: CDR1 LGHDT, CDR2 YNNKEL (reference sequence). The CDR3 here is CASSQGGGTNQPQHF. CDR3 sequence (DNA): TGTGCCAGCAGCCAAGGAGGGGGGACAAATCAGCCCCAGCATTTT.

The chain combines TRBV24-1 with TRBJ1-2, with D tentatively TRBD1 (5 bases). The germline CDR1 and CDR2 sequences are KGHDR and SFDVKD. CDR3 length: 13 amino acids. The ends were cut back, 3 bases at V and 3 bases at J, with 7 bases in the middle. The chain's CDR3 is CATSDGDYYGYTF. The CDR3 region has the DNA TGTGCCACCAGTGATGGGGACTACTATGGCTACACCTTC.

This clonotype appeared many times. The chain uses TRBV6-6 and TRBJ2-7, with D perhaps TRBD1 (6 bases). V lost 10 bases, J lost 2 bases, and 15 bases lay in between. The CDR3 runs to 13 residues. CDR1 and CDR2 from the germline V gene are MNHNY and SVGAGI (reference sequence). The CDR3 nucleotides read TGTGCCACCTCGGACAGAACAACCTACGAGCAGTACGTC. Its protein is CATSDRTTYEQYV.

This clonotype is labeled as hyperexpanded (1% or more). The CDR3 sequence: CASSEDTGELFF. The CDR3 DNA is TGTGCCAGCAGTGAGGACACCGGGGAGCTGTTTTTT. The chain combines TRBV25-1 with TRBJ2-2; D gene unclear. The V and J ends lost 3 bases and 3 bases respectively, with 2 bases between them. CDR3 length: 12 amino acids. The germline V gene has CDR1 MGHDK and CDR2 SYGVNS.

This clonotype was observed many times. V is TRBV25-1 and J is TRBJ2-1; D gene ambiguous. V lost 8 bases and J 1 base, leaving 9 bases between the germline ends. The CDR3 spans 13 residues. CDR1 is MGHDK and CDR2 is SYGVNS in the germline V gene. The CDR3 loop reads CASLGPSYNEQFF. The DNA for the CDR3 is TGTGCCAGCTTAGGACCATCCTACAATGAGCAGTTCTTC. The whole variable domain, remainder taken from reference TRBV25-1 and TRBJ2-1, is EADIYQTPRYLVIGTGKKITLECSQTMGHDKMYWYQQDPGMELHLIHYSYGVNSTEKGDLSSESTVSRIRTEHFPLTLESARPSHTSQYLCASLGPSYNEQFFGPGTRLTVL.

This clonotype was counted ten times or more. CDR3 sequence reads: CASSQISGRDNSPLHF. The CDR3 DNA is TGTGCCAGCAGCCAAATCAGTGGGAGGGACAATTCACCCCTCCACTTT. The chain joins TRBV3-1 to TRBJ1-6; tentatively, D is TRBD1 (5 bases). CDR1 and CDR2 (germline): LGHDT, YNNKEL (reference sequence). CDR3 size: 16 residues. V lost 2 bases to trimming and J lost 7 bases, with 15 bases between them. The complete variable domain, with remaining parts taken from reference TRBV3-1 and TRBJ1-6, reads DTAVSQTPKYLVTQMGNDKSIKCEQNLGHDTMYWYKQDSKKFLKIMFSYNNKELIINETVPNRFSPKSPDKAHLNLHINSLELGDSAVYFCASSQISGRDNSPLHFGNGTRLTVT.

The chain recombines TRBV2 with TRBJ2-3; D is possibly TRBD1 or TRBD2 (5 bases each). V was cut by 4 bases and J by 3 bases, with 11 bases left in between. The germline gives CDR1 SNHLY, CDR2 FYNNEI. This CDR3 comprises 14 residues. CDR3 protein: CASSGPGRTDTQYF. CDR3 nucleotide sequence: TGTGCCAGCAGTGGTCCAGGGAGAACAGATACGCAGTATTTT.

In its sample, this clonotype was seen many times. The gene calls are TRBV20-1 and TRBJ2-5, with D tentatively TRBD2 (6 bases). Germline V CDR1 and CDR2: DFQATT, SNEGSKA (reference sequence). The CDR3 is 11 amino acids. CDR3 region: CSVKGRETQYF. The CDR3 nucleotides are TGCAGCGTTAAAGGGAGGGAGACCCAGTACTTC.

Only one count was recorded for this clonotype. The genes are TRBV28 and TRBJ2-3; the D gene is possibly TRBD1 (7 bases). This CDR3 comprises 20 residues. CDR1 is MDHEN and CDR2 is SYDVKM in the germline V gene. V was pared by 4 bases and J by 0 bases, with 26 bases between. CDR3 in DNA: TGTGCCAGCAGTTCGCTGTCCTTTCCACAGGGGACTTCTAGCACAGATACGCAGTATTTT. Its protein is CASSSLSFPQGTSSTDTQYF.

Notes on this clonotype: A read error may be the cause here, since a much bigger clone is one base away. This chain joins TRBV28 and TRBJ1-5; D gene unclear. Germline V gives CDR1 MDHEN, CDR2 SYDVKM. Trimming took 8 bases from V and 3 from J, leaving 8 bases between them. The CDR3 spans 12 residues. CDR3 bases: TGTGCCAGCTGTGAACTCAATCAGCCCCAGCATTTT. Residues: CASCELNQPQHF.

The gene calls are TRBV12-3 or TRBV12-4 and TRBJ2-1; the match to TRBD2 covers 12 bases. CDR3 length: 17 amino acids. V gave up 3 bases and J gave up 9 bases; unmatched junction bases: 12. CDR3 amino acids: CASSFGLASGRAGEQFF. CDR3 DNA sequence: TGTGCCAGCAGTTTTGGCTTAGCTAGCGGGAGGGCCGGTGAGCAGTTCTTC.

This clonotype was recorded at least ten times. The CDR3 DNA reads as TGTGCCAGCAGGAAGGAGCTGAACACTGAAGCTTTCTTT. This translates into CASRKELNTEAFF. The J gene is TRBJ1-1, the V gene TRBV6-1, with D unresolved. The V end lost 6 bases, the J end lost 0 bases, and 8 bases lay between the germline ends. The length of the CDR3 is 13 residues. Germline lookup yields CDR1 MNHNS and CDR2 SASEGT.

The chain joins TRBV20-1 to TRBJ2-5; D tentatively reads TRBD1 or TRBD2 (5 bases each). The CDR3 totals 13 residues. V lost 6 bases to trimming and J lost 5 bases, with 16 bases between them. CDR1 and CDR2 from the germline V gene are DFQATT and SNEGSKA (reference sequence). The CDR3 loop reads CSAQNVGEETQYF. The CDR3 DNA reads TGCAGTGCACAAAACGTAGGGGAGGAGACCCAGTACTTC.